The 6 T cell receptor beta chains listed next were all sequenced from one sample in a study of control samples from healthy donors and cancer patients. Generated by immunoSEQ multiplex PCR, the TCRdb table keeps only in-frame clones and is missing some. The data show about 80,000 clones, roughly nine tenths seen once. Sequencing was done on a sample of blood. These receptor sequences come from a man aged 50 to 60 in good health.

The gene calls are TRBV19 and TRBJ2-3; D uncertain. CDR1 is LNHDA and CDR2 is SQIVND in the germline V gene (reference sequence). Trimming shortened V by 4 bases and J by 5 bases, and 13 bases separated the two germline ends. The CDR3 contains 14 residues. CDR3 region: CASSKGQRIDTQYF. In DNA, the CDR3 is TGTGCCAGTAGTAAGGGCCAGAGAATAGATACGCAGTATTTT.

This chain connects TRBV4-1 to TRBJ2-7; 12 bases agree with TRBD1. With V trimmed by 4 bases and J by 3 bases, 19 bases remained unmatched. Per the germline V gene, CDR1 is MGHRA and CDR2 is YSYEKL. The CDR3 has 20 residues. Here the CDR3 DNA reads TGCGCCAGCAGCCCTGGTTCGAGCGGGACAGGGGGCAGGTTGGTCTACGAGCAGTACTTC. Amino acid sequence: CASSPGSSGTGGRLVYEQYF.

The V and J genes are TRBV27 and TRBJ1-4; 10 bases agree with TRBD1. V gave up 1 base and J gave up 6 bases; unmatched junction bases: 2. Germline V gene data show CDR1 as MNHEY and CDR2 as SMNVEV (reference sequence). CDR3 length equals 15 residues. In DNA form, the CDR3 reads TGTGCCAGCAGTTTATTCGGGACAGGGGATGAAAAACTGTTTTTT. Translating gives CASSLFGTGDEKLFF.

CDR3 coding DNA: TGTGCCAGCAGTCCCACCGGGCAGGGGAACTATGGCTACACCTTC. Its translation is CASSPTGQGNYGYTF. The chain combines TRBV27 with TRBJ1-2; D might be TRBD1 (6 bases). This CDR3 region has 15 residues. Trimming left V 5 bases short and J 2 bases short, with 15 bases between. From germline, CDR1 is MNHEY and CDR2 SMNVEV (reference sequence).

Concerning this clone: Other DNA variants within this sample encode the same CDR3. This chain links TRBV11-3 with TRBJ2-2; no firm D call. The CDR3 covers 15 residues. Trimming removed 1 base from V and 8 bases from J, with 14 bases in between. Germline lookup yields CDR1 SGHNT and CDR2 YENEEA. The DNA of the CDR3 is TGTGCCAGCAGCTTAGTAGGGAATGGTGCTGGGGAGCTGTTTTTT. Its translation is CASSLVGNGAGELFF.

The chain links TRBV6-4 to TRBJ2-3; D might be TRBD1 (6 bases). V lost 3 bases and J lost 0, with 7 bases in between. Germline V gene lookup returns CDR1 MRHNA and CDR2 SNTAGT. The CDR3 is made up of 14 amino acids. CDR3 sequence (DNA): TGTGCCAGCAGTGAGGGGGCGAGCACAGATACGCAGTATTTT. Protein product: CASSEGASTDTQYF.